The 25 T cell receptor beta chains listed next were all sequenced from one sample in a study of blood T cell repertoires in COVID-19. Profiling relied on immunoSEQ multiplex PCR, and the TCRdb table lists in-frame clones only, not all of them. The table lists over 250,000 clones, about 88% of them singletons. The sample consisted of PBMCs or T cells enriched from blood (not recorded which). These receptor sequences come from a woman between 55 and 75 years old in a cohort exposed to, infected with or recovered from COVID-19 (not recorded which).

This chain joins TRBV9 and TRBJ2-1; 9 bases match TRBD2. The CDR3 length is 16 residues. Germline trimming cut 0 bases from V and 8 bases from J; bases unmatched to any gene: 9. Germline-derived CDR1 and CDR2 are SGDLS and YYNGEE. The CDR3 reads CASSVVGGRAVDEQFF. CDR3 nucleotides: TGTGCCAGCAGCGTAGTTGGCGGGAGGGCCGTAGATGAGCAGTTCTTC.

To note about this clone: The same CDR3 is also encoded by other DNA sequences in this sample. The chain joins TRBV7-3 to TRBJ1-1; no firm D call. The CDR3 runs to 14 residues. The V end lost 1 base, the J end lost 1 base, and 7 bases lay between the germline ends. The germline CDR1 and CDR2 sequences are SGHTA and FQGTGA. CDR3 loop: CASSLSPGNTEAFF. The CDR3 coding sequence is TGTGCCAGCAGCTTAAGTCCAGGGAACACTGAAGCTTTCTTT. Drawing the rest from reference TRBV7-3 and TRBJ1-1, the complete variable domain is GAGVSQTPSNKVTEKGKYVELRCDPISGHTALYWYRQSLGQGPEFLIYFQGTGAADDSGLPNDRFFAVRPEGSVSTLKIQRTERGDSAVYLCASSLSPGNTEAFFGQGTRLTVV.

V is TRBV14 and J is TRBJ1-1, with TRBD1 as a possible D gene (5 bases). The V gene's germline CDR1 is SGHDN and CDR2 FVKESK. This CDR3 has 15 residues. V was cut by 8 bases and J by 4 bases, with 20 bases left in between. CDR3 nucleotides: TGTGCCAGCTCCCTCAGGGTAGGTAGGAGCACTGAAGCTTTCTTT. Its translation: CASSLRVGRSTEAFF. Variable domain in full (rest from reference TRBV14 and TRBJ1-1): EAGVTQFPSHSVIEKGQTVTLRCDPISGHDNLYWYRRVMGKEIKFLLHFVKESKQDESGMPNNRFLAERTGGTYSTLKVQPAELEDSGVYFCASSLRVGRSTEAFFGQGTRLTVV.

The chain recombines TRBV9 with TRBJ1-2; D is perhaps TRBD1 (6 bases). Germline V gives CDR1 SGDLS, CDR2 YYNGEE. Trimming cost V 3 bases and J 5 bases, with 11 bases left between them. The CDR3 has 13 amino acids. CDR3 sequence: CASSEQGPYGYTF. CDR3 DNA: TGTGCCAGCAGCGAACAGGGTCCATATGGCTACACCTTC.

The chain links TRBV7-9 to TRBJ2-2, with D perhaps TRBD1 (6 bases). This CDR3 region has 16 residues. V was clipped by 4 bases and J by 4 bases, with 16 bases between them. The germline gives CDR1 SEHNR, CDR2 FQNEAQ (reference sequence). The CDR3 sequence is CASSSVRTVGTGELFF. CDR3 sequence (DNA): TGTGCCAGCAGCTCCGTAAGGACAGTGGGCACCGGGGAGCTGTTTTTT.

This clone was observed a single time. V and J are TRBV9 and TRBJ2-1; TRBD1 agrees at 11 bases. This CDR3 is 17 amino acids long. V dropped 3 bases and J dropped 0; count of bases not matched to a gene: 5. CDR1 and CDR2 from the germline V gene are SGDLS and YYNGEE. The CDR3 here is CASSGRTGGSSYNEQFF. CDR3 nucleotide sequence: TGTGCCAGCAGCGGCCGGACAGGGGGCAGCTCCTACAATGAGCAGTTCTTC. Together with reference TRBV9 and TRBJ2-1, the CDR3 gives the full variable domain: DSGVTQTPKHLITATGQRVTLRCSPRSGDLSVYWYQQSLDQGLQFLIQYYNGEERAKGNILERFSAQQFPDLHSELNLSSLELGDSALYFCASSGRTGGSSYNEQFFGPGTRLTVL.

CDR3 DNA sequence: TGTGCCAGCAGTTTATCTCGTGACAGGGCAAGGTACGAGCAGTACTTC. Protein sequence: CASSLSRDRARYEQYF. The chain couples TRBV27 to TRBJ2-7; 7 nucleotides align to TRBD1. V was clipped by 0 bases and J by 4 bases; unmatched bases: 9. Germline CDR1 reads MNHEY; CDR2 reads SMNVEV (reference sequence). This CDR3 region has 16 residues.

The rearrangement joins TRBV19 to TRBJ2-7, with 8 positions matching TRBD2. The CDR3 runs to 16 residues. Germline CDR1 reads LNHDA; CDR2 reads SQIVND (reference sequence). V shed 6 bases and J 0 bases; nucleotides not matched to a gene: 10. The CDR3 reads CASSPGLALSSYEQYF. The CDR3 coding sequence is TGTGCCAGTAGCCCAGGACTAGCCCTAAGCTCCTACGAGCAGTACTTC.

This chain joins TRBV11-2 and TRBJ2-3; 10 bases are a match to TRBD2. Germline V gives CDR1 SGHAT, CDR2 FQNNGV. CDR3 length equals 14 residues. The J segment lost 4 bases and the V segment lost 4 bases, leaving 2 bases of the junction unmatched. The CDR3 DNA reads as TGTGCCAGCAGCTCTAGCGGGAGCGCAGATACGCAGTATTTT. The encoded protein is CASSSSGSADTQYF.

Turning to this clone: The same CDR3 also results from other DNA sequences found in this sample. V gene TRBV7-2 combines with J gene TRBJ2-7, with 13 bases matching TRBD2. CDR1 SGHTA and CDR2 FQGNSA come from the germline V gene. With V trimmed by 5 bases and J by 4 bases, 5 bases remained unmatched. There are 15 residues in the CDR3. CDR3 nucleotides: TGTGCCAGCAGCCTGGGACTAGCGGGGACATACGAGCAGTACTTC. Translated: CASSLGLAGTYEQYF.

The chain combines TRBV7-3 with TRBJ1-1, with TRBD1 matching over 7 bases. The germline V gene has CDR1 SGHTA and CDR2 FQGTGA. The CDR3 totals 14 residues. V lost 5 bases, J lost 4 bases, and 7 bases stayed unmatched. CDR3 DNA sequence: TGTGCCAGCAGCACACGACAGGGTGGCACTGAAGCTTTCTTT. Translated, it gives CASSTRQGGTEAFF. Filled out from reference TRBV7-3 and TRBJ1-1, the complete variable domain reads GAGVSQTPSNKVTEKGKYVELRCDPISGHTALYWYRQSLGQGPEFLIYFQGTGAADDSGLPNDRFFAVRPEGSVSTLKIQRTERGDSAVYLCASSTRQGGTEAFFGQGTRLTVV.

The V and J genes are TRBV7-3 and TRBJ2-6, with D unresolved. The CDR3 runs 16 residues. CDR1 and CDR2 (germline): SGHTA, FQGTGA. Trimming cost V 1 base and J 0 bases, with 7 bases left between them. In DNA, the CDR3 is TGTGCCAGCAGCTTAATCAGAGGCTCTGGGGCCAACGTCCTGACTTTC. Translating it yields CASSLIRGSGANVLTF.

The CDR3 is CASSLTGTSGSYEQYF. The CDR3 DNA sequence: TGTGCCAGCAGCCTTACCGGGACTAGCGGGAGCTACGAGCAGTACTTC. This chain links TRBV14 with TRBJ2-7; TRBD2 agrees at 14 bases. The trim removed 4 bases at V and 3 bases at J, leaving 5 bases unmatched. The CDR3 spans 16 residues. From germline, CDR1 is SGHDN and CDR2 FVKESK.

The chain links TRBV7-9 to TRBJ2-7; 11 bases agree with TRBD1. Trimming at V came to 3 bases and at J to 6 bases, leaving 10 bases not matched to a gene. Germline V gene lookup returns CDR1 SEHNR and CDR2 FQNEAQ (reference sequence). CDR3 size: 16 residues. Written as DNA, the CDR3 is TGTGCCAGCAGCTTCGCGACCGGGACAGGGGGTTTCGAGCAGTACTTC. It specifies CASSFATGTGGFEQYF.

The chain employs TRBV5-4 and TRBJ2-2; the D is unclear. This CDR3 is 14 amino acids long. CDR1 is SGHNT, CDR2 YYREEE, per germline (reference sequence). V was clipped by 4 bases and J by 3 bases, with 10 bases between them. The DNA of the CDR3 is TGTGCCAGCAGCATTACCCGGGACACCGGGGAGCTGTTTTTT. Its protein product is CASSITRDTGELFF.

The rearrangement links TRBV19 to TRBJ1-1; 8 bases fit TRBD1. The junction had 14 bases not matched to a gene; V was cut back by 2 bases and J by 6 bases. CDR1 and CDR2 from the germline V gene are LNHDA and SQIVND (reference sequence). The CDR3 is 17 amino acids. The CDR3 region is CASSIRGQGAIKAEAFF. The CDR3 DNA follows: TGTGCCAGTAGTATAAGGGGCCAGGGGGCGATAAAGGCTGAAGCTTTCTTT. The complete variable domain, with remaining parts taken from reference TRBV19 and TRBJ1-1, reads DGGITQSPKYLFRKEGQNVTLSCEQNLNHDAMYWYRQDPGQGLRLIYYSQIVNDFQKGDIAEGYSVSREKKESFPLTVTSAQKNPTAFYLCASSIRGQGAIKAEAFFGQGTRLTVV.

This clone is a singleton in its sample. This sequence joins TRBV9 and TRBJ2-4, with a tentative D call TRBD1 (6 bases). The CDR3 totals 14 residues. Between the trimmed V and J ends, which lost 0 bases and 4 bases, there was a span of 8 bases. CDR1 and CDR2 (germline): SGDLS, YYNGEE. CDR3 in DNA: TGTGCCAGCAGCGTAGACGGACAGAAAAACATTCAGTACTTC. This translates into CASSVDGQKNIQYF.

The chain combines TRBV6-5 with TRBJ2-7; TRBD1 agrees at 9 bases. This CDR3 contains 13 residues. With V trimmed by 0 bases and J by 7 bases, 1 base remained unmatched. The V gene's germline CDR1 is MNHEY and CDR2 SVGAGI. This chain's CDR3 is CASSYSTGGEQYF. The DNA for the CDR3 is TGTGCCAGCAGTTACTCGACAGGGGGGGAGCAGTACTTC.

This clone was counted once. This chain joins TRBV27 and TRBJ2-4, with D perhaps TRBD1 (5 bases). The germline gives CDR1 MNHEY, CDR2 SMNVEV (reference sequence). The length of the CDR3 is 13 residues. The V gene lost 10 bases and the J gene lost 0 bases, with 10 bases spanning the gap. CDR3 sequence (DNA): TGTGCCACAACGGACATAGCCAAAAACATTCAGTACTTC. Translating gives CATTDIAKNIQYF.

This clone was seen only once. The chain employs TRBV5-1 and TRBJ2-7; the match to TRBD1 covers 9 bases. Germline CDR1 is SGHRS and CDR2 is YFSETQ. V gave up 3 bases and J gave up 2 bases; unmatched junction bases: 3. The CDR3 has 14 amino acids. CDR3 nucleotides: TGCGCCAGCAGCTCAGACAGGGGGGCCTACGAGCAGTACTTC. Encoded protein: CASSSDRGAYEQYF.

This clone was detected only once. The chain carries TRBV5-1 and TRBJ2-5; unclear D gene. Germline V lookup: CDR1 SGHRS, CDR2 YFSETQ. Trimming cost V 0 bases and J 5 bases, with 11 bases left between them. The CDR3 consists of 14 residues. CDR3 DNA sequence: TGCGCCAGCAGCTTGGTTCCGGGTCAGGAGACCCAGTACTTC. Translating it yields CASSLVPGQETQYF.

The genes are TRBV28 and TRBJ1-5; tentative D call: TRBD1 (6 bases). The CDR3 has 16 residues. V was clipped by 6 bases and J by 2 bases, with 17 bases between them. Germline CDR1 reads MDHEN; CDR2 reads SYDVKM. In nucleotides, the CDR3 is TGTGCCAGCAGACAGGGTAGGAGAATGGGCAATCAGCCCCAGCATTTT. This sequence encodes CASRQGRRMGNQPQHF.

The chain joins TRBV7-3 to TRBJ2-7, with 8 nucleotides matching TRBD2. V lost 6 bases to trimming and J lost 0 bases; unmatched junction nucleotides: 7. The CDR3 covers 15 residues. CDR1 and CDR2 from the germline V gene are SGHTA and FQGTGA. The DNA for the CDR3 is TGTGCCAGCAGTTTCGCGGGGGGCAGCTCCTACGAGCAGTACTTC. This encodes CASSFAGGSSYEQYF.

The CDR3: CASSPDGSYEQYF. The CDR3 region has the DNA TGTGCCAGCTCACCAGACGGGAGCTACGAGCAGTACTTC. V gene TRBV18 combines with J gene TRBJ2-7; possibly TRBD2 for D (6 bases). The CDR3 has 13 residues. Trimming left V 2 bases short and J 3 bases short, with 8 bases between. From germline, CDR1 is KGHSH and CDR2 LQKENI.

The V call is TRBV19, the J call TRBJ2-7; possible D gene TRBD2, 6 bases. The germline V gene has CDR1 LNHDA and CDR2 SQIVND (reference sequence). Trimming cost V 3 bases and J 7 bases, with 16 bases left between them. The CDR3 contains 14 residues. The CDR3, as DNA: TGTGCCAGTAGTATCGGCGCGGAGGGGTGGGAGCAGTACTTC. The encoded protein is CASSIGAEGWEQYF.